This paragraph covers one TCR beta chain sequence. Its antigen is as yet unknown. The V gene's germline CDR1 is DFQATT and CDR2 SNEGSKA (reference sequence). The CDR3 sequence is 13 residues long. V shed 6 bases and J shed 6 bases, with 16 bases lying between them. The RNA, roughly 0.5 to 1 ug, was put through reverse transcription using random hexamers. Across 54 Vbeta and 13 Jbeta, immunoSEQ multiplex PCR amplified TCR beta CDR3. TCRdb passed the immunoSEQ multiplex PCR reads through MiXCR, listing each CDR3 protein once. Altogether 170,000 or so distinct CDR3 sequences are present, roughly 92% being singletons, with the ten largest covering approximately 0.09%. The data originate from a study of CD8 T cells in Susac syndrome. Study-level results: The study's TCR sequencing and HLA analysis drew on a certain number of individuals. That number was acknowledged as relatively small.

High-throughput TCR beta sequencing covered peripheral CD8+ and CD4+ T cells. Negative isolation yielded the CD8+ and CD4+ T cells, while FACS enriched the TEMRA cells. What was sequenced was CD4+ T cells from PBMCs. The V gene is TRBV20-1, the J gene TRBJ2-3; TRBD2 is a possible D gene (5 bases). The receptor comes from a human donor with multiple sclerosis. CDR3 protein: CSASGEGWDTQYF. For the CDR3, the DNA is TGCAGTGCCTCAGGCGAGGGCTGGGATACGCAGTATTTT.